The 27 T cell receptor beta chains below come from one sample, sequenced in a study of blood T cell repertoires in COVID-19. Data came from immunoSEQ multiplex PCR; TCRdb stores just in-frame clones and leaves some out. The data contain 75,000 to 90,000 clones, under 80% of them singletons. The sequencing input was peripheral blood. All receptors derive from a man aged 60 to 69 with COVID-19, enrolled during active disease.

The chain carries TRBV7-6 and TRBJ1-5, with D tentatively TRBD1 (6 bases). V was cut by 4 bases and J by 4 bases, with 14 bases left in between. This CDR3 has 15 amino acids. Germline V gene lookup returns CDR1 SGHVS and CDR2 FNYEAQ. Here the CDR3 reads CASSSRGFGNQPQHF. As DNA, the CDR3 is TGTGCCAGCAGCTCCAGGGGATTCGGGAATCAGCCCCAGCATTTT.

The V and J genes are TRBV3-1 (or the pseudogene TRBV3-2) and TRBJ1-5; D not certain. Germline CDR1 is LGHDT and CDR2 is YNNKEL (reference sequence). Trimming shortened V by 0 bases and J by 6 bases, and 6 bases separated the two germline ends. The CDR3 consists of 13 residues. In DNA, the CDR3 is TGTGCCAGCAGCCAAGATCGGGGTCAGCCCCAGCATTTT. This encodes CASSQDRGQPQHF.

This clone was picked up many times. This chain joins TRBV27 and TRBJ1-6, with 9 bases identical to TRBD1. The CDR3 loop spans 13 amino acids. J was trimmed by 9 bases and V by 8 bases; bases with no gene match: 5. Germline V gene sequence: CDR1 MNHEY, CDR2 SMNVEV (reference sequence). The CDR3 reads CASAGTGSSPLHF. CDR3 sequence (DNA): TGTGCCAGCGCCGGGACAGGGTCTTCACCCCTCCACTTT.

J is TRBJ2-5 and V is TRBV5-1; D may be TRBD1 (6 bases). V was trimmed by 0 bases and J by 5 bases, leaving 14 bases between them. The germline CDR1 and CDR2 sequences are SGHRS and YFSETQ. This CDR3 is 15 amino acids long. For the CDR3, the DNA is TGCGCCAGCAGCTTGGTGCTGGGGGCGAAGGAGACCCAGTACTTC. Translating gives CASSLVLGAKETQYF.

The CDR3 loop reads CATSGHPGGETQYF. DNA for the CDR3: TGTGCCACCAGTGGCCACCCGGGGGGAGAGACCCAGTACTTC. The chain carries TRBV15 and TRBJ2-5, with TRBD2 identical over 7 bases. Germline V gives CDR1 LNHNV, CDR2 YYDKDF (reference sequence). This CDR3 is 14 amino acids long. V trimming: 6 bases; J trimming: 4 bases; junction bases outside the gene matches: 8.

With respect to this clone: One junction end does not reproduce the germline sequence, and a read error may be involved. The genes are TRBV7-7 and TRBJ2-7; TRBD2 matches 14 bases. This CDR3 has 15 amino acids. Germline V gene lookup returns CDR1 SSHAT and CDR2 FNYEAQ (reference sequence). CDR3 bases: TGTGCTAGCAGCTTAGGGACTAGCGGGAGTGGGGAGCAGTACTTC. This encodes CASSLGTSGSGEQYF.

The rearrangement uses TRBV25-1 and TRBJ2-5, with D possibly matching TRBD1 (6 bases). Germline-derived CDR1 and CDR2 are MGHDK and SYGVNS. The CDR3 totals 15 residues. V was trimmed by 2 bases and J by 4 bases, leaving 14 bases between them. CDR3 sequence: CASSEARGVAETQYF. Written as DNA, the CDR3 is TGTGCCAGCAGTGAAGCCAGGGGTGTGGCAGAGACCCAGTACTTC.

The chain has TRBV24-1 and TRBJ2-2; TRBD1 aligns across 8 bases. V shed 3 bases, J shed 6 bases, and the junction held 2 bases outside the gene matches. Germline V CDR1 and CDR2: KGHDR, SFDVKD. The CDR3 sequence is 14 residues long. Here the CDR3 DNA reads TGTGCCACCAGTGATGCAGGGGGCCCCGGGGAGCTGTTTTTT. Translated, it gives CATSDAGGPGELFF.

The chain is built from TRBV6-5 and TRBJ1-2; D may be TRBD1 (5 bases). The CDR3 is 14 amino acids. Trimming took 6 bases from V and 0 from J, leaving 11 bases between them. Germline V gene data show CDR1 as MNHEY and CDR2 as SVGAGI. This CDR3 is CASSDGGANYGYTF. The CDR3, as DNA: TGTGCCAGCAGCGACGGGGGAGCTAACTATGGCTACACCTTC.

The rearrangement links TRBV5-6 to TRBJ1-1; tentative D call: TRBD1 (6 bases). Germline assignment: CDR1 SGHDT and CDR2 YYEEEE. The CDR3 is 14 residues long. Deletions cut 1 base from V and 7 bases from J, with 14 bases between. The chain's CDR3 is CASSLMGASREAFF. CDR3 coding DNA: TGTGCCAGCAGCTTGATGGGGGCCAGTCGTGAAGCTTTCTTT. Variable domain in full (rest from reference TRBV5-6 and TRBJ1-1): DAGVTQSPTHLIKTRGQQVTLRCSPKSGHDTVSWYQQALGQGPQFIFQYYEEEERQRGNFPDRFSGHQFPNYSSELNVNALLLGDSALYLCASSLMGASREAFFGQGTRLTVV.

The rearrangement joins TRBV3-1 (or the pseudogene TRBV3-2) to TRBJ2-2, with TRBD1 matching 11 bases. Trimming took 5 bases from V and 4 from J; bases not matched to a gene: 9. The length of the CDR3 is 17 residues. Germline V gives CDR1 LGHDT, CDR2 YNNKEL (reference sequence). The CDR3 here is CASSFGQGAGITGELFF. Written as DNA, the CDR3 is TGTGCCAGCAGCTTCGGACAGGGGGCAGGGATCACCGGGGAGCTGTTTTTT.

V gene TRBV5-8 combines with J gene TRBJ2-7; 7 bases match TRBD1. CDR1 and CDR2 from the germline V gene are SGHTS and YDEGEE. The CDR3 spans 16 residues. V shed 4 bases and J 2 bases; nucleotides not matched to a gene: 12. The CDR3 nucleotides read TGTGCCAGCAGCCCTGATAGGGGGCGCGTCGCCTACGAGCAGTACTTC. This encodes CASSPDRGRVAYEQYF.

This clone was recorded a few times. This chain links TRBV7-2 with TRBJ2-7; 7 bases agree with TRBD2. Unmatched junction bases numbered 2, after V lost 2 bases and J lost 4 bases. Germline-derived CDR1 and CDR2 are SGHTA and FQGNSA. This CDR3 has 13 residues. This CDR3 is CASSLQRGYEQYF. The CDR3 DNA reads TGTGCCAGCAGCTTACAGCGGGGTTACGAGCAGTACTTC. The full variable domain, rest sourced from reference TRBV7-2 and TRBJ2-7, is GAGVSQSPSNKVTEKGKDVELRCDPISGHTALYWYRQSLGQGLEFLIYFQGNSAPDKSGLPSDRFSAERTGGSVSTLTIQRTQQEDSAVYLCASSLQRGYEQYFGPGTRLTVT.

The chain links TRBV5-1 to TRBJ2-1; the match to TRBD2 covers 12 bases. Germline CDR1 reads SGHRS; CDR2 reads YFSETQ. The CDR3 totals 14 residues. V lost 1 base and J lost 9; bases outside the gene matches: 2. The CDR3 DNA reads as TGCGCCAGCAGCTTGACTAGCGGGGGGCGTGAGCAGTTCTTC. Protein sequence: CASSLTSGGREQFF.

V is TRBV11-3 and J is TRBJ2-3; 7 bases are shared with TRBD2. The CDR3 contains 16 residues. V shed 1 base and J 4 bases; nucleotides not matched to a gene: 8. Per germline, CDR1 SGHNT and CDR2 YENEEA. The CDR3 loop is CASSLGELAGADTQYF. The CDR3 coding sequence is TGTGCCAGCAGCTTAGGAGAGTTAGCGGGTGCAGATACGCAGTATTTT.

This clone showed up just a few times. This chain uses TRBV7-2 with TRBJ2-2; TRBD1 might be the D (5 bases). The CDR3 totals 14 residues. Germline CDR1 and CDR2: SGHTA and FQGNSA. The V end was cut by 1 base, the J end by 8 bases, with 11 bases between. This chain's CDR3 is CASSLVAGWGELFF. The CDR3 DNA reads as TGTGCCAGCAGCTTAGTTGCAGGGTGGGGGGAGCTGTTTTTT. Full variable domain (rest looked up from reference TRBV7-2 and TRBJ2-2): GAGVSQSPSNKVTEKGKDVELRCDPISGHTALYWYRQSLGQGLEFLIYFQGNSAPDKSGLPSDRFSAERTGGSVSTLTIQRTQQEDSAVYLCASSLVAGWGELFFGEGSRLTVL.

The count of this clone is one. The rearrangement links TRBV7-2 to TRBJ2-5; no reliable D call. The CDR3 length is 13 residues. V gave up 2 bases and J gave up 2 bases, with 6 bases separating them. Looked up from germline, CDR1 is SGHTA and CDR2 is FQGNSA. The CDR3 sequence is CASSLSLQETQYF. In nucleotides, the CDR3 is TGTGCCAGCAGCTTATCTCTACAAGAGACCCAGTACTTC. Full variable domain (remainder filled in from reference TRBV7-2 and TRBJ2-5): GAGVSQSPSNKVTEKGKDVELRCDPISGHTALYWYRQSLGQGLEFLIYFQGNSAPDKSGLPSDRFSAERTGGSVSTLTIQRTQQEDSAVYLCASSLSLQETQYFGPGTRLLVL.

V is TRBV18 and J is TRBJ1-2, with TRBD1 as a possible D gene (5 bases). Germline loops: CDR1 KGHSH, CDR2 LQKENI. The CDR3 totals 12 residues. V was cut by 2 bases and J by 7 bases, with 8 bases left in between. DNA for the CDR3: TGTGCCAGCTCACCAGCCGGGGGTGGCTACACCTTC. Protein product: CASSPAGGGYTF.

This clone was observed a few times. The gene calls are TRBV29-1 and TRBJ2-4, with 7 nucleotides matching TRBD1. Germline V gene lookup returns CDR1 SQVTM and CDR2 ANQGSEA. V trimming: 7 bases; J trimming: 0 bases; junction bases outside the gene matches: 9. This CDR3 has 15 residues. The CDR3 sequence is CSATYRGLAKNIQYF. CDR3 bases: TGCAGCGCGACCTACAGGGGATTAGCCAAAAACATTCAGTACTTC. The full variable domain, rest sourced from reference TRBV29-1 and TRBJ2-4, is SAVISQKPSRDICQRGTSLTIQCQVDSQVTMMFWYRQQPGQSLTLIATANQGSEATYESGFVIDKFPISRPNLTFSTLTVSNMSPEDSSIYLCSATYRGLAKNIQYFGAGTRLSVL.

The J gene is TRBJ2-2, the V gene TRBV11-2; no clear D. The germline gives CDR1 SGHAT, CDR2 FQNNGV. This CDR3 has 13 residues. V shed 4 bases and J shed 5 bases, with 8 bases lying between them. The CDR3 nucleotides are TGTGCCAGCAGCTCCCTCTTAACCGGGGAGCTGTTTTTT. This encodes CASSSLLTGELFF.

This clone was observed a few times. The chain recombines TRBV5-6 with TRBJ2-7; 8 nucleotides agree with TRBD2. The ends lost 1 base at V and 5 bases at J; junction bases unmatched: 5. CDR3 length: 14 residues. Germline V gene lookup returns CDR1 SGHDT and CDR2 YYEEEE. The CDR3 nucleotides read TGTGCCAGCAGCTTGAGCGGGAGCTGGCACGAGCAGTACTTC. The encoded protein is CASSLSGSWHEQYF.

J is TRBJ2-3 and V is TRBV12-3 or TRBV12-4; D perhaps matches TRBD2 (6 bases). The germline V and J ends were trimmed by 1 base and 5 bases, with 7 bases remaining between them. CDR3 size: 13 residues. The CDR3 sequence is CASSLGEEDTQYF. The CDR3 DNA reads TGTGCCAGCAGTTTAGGGGAGGAAGATACGCAGTATTTT.

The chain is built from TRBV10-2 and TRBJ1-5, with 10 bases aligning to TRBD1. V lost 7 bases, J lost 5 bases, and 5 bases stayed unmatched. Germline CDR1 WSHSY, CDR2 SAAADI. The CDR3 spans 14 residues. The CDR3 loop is CASNDRGPDQPQHF. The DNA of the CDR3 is TGCGCCAGCAATGACAGGGGGCCGGATCAGCCCCAGCATTTT.

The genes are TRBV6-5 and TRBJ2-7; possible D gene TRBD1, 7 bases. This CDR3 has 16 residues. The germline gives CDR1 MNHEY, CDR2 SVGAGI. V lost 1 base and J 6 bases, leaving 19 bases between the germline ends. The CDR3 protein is CASSYLSRGLGGEQYF. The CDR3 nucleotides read TGTGCCAGCAGTTACTTATCGAGGGGGCTGGGGGGCGAGCAGTACTTC.

CDR3 loop: CASSRRTPDKGGADEQFF. The DNA for the CDR3 is TGTGCCAGCAGCCGACGGACACCCGACAAAGGAGGGGCCGATGAGCAGTTCTTC. The chain is built from TRBV21-1 and TRBJ2-1; TRBD2 reflects the table's D call only, with no check against the DNA. TRBV21-1 has pseudogene status. The CDR3 runs to 18 residues.

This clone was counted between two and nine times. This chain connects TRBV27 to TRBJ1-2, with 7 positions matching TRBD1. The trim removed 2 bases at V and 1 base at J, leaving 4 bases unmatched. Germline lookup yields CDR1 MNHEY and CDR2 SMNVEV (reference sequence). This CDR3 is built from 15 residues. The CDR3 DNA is TGTGCCAGCAGTTTAGCCCGGGACAGTAACTATGGCTACACCTTC. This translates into CASSLARDSNYGYTF.

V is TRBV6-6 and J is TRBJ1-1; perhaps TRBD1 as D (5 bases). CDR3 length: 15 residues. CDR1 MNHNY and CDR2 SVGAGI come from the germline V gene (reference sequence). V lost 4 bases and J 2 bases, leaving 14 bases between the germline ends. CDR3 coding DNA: TGTGCCAGCAGTTTCCCCCAAACAGGAAACACTGAAGCTTTCTTT. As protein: CASSFPQTGNTEAFF.